A selection of T cell receptor beta chains follows, all from one sample in a study of T cell responses to AZD1222 COVID-19 vaccine. Sequencing used immunoSEQ multiplex PCR; TCRdb keeps in-frame clones, though not all of them. The table shows 160,000 or so clones, with approximately 94% occurring only once. Sequencing was performed on peripheral blood, taken 28 days after the second AZD1222 dose. The receptors originated from an adult who received the AZD1222 COVID-19 vaccine. The CDR3 runs from the conserved cysteine through the conserved F or W. D genes are given only for firm matches. Where a row states a size, it is once, few, many or the class of an expanded clone; other rows omit it.

V,J,size,length,D,CDR3,DNA
TRBV15,TRBJ1-2,NA,19,NA,CATSSPTPPGTNFNYGYTF,TGTGCCACCAGCAGCCCGACACCGCCAGGAACTAACTTTAACTATGGCTACACCTTC
TRBV18,TRBJ2-7,NA,17,TRBD1,CASSPPTGTGDSYEQYF,TGTGCCAGCTCACCTCCGACCGGGACAGGGGACTCCTACGAGCAGTACTTC
TRBV24-1,TRBJ2-1,NA,11,TRBD1,CATSDGQGEFF,TGTGCCACCAGTGATGGACAGGGGGAGTTCTTC
TRBV18,TRBJ1-1,NA,14,NA,CASSPGSGNTEAFF,TGTGCCAGCTCACCAGGGAGTGGCAACACTGAAGCTTTCTTT
TRBV10-3,TRBJ1-5,NA,13,NA,CAIRDSRNQPQHF,TGTGCCATCAGAGACAGTCGCAATCAGCCCCAGCATTTT
TRBV27,TRBJ2-1,few,14,NA,CASSAHRDYNEQFF,TGTGCCAGCAGTGCACACCGGGACTACAATGAGCAGTTCTTC
TRBV19,TRBJ2-1,once,17,TRBD2,CASSTTSGSVSYNEQFF,TGTGCCAGTAGTACCACTAGCGGGAGTGTATCCTACAATGAGCAGTTCTTC
TRBV6-4,TRBJ2-3,NA,13,NA,CASSVGLTDTQYF,TGTGCCAGCAGTGTAGGACTCACAGATACGCAGTATTTT
TRBV28,TRBJ1-5,NA,14,TRBD1,CASSRTGINQPQHF,TGTGCCAGCAGTAGGACAGGGATCAATCAGCCCCAGCATTTT
TRBV7-9,TRBJ1-1,NA,15,TRBD1,CASSSMGQAWAEAFF,TGTGCCAGCAGCTCAATGGGACAGGCCTGGGCTGAAGCTTTCTTT
TRBV4-2,TRBJ2-7,NA,15,NA,CASRFGAGATYEQYF,TGTGCCAGCAGATTCGGTGCGGGGGCAACCTACGAGCAGTACTTC
TRBV6-4,TRBJ1-3,NA,16,TRBD1,CAYRPRDRVSGNTIYF,TGTGCCTACCGCCCCCGGGACAGGGTGTCTGGAAACACCATATATTTT
TRBV30,TRBJ1-3,NA,12,NA,CAWSSGGNTIYF,TGTGCCTGGAGTTCGGGCGGAAACACCATATATTTT
TRBV11-2,TRBJ2-2,NA,16,TRBD1,CASSSGTGTNTGELFF,TGTGCCAGCAGCTCCGGGACAGGGACGAACACCGGGGAGCTGTTTTTT
TRBV30,TRBJ1-2,once,13,NA,CAWSLKTNYGYTF,TGTGCCTGGAGCCTCAAAACAAACTATGGCTACACCTTC
TRBV19,TRBJ1-5,NA,16,TRBD1,CASSTPPGQGQSPQHF,TGTGCCAGTAGTACTCCACCGGGACAGGGTCAGTCACCCCAGCATTTT
TRBV13,TRBJ1-1,few,13,NA,CASSLGLGMSAFF,TGTGCCAGCAGCTTAGGCCTTGGAATGAGTGCTTTCTTT
TRBV9,TRBJ2-1,NA,14,NA,CASSAGLSANEQFF,TGTGCCAGCAGCGCGGGACTCTCAGCCAATGAGCAGTTCTTC
TRBV19,TRBJ2-5,NA,15,TRBD2,CASSFRLAGQETQYF,TGTGCCAGTAGTTTCCGACTAGCTGGGCAAGAGACCCAGTACTTC
TRBV11-2,TRBJ2-3,NA,14,NA,CASRKGVRTDTQYF,TGTGCCAGCAGAAAGGGGGTTCGCACAGATACGCAGTATTTT
TRBV2,TRBJ1-2,NA,15,NA,CASSVIGRTNYGYTF,TGTGCCAGCAGTGTGATCGGAAGAACTAACTATGGCTACACCTTC
TRBV27,TRBJ2-7,NA,14,NA,CASSSGTYPYEQYF,TGTGCCAGCAGTTCCGGGACATACCCCTACGAGCAGTACTTC
TRBV21-1,TRBJ2-7,NA,15,NA,CASPVREGQGDEQYF,TGTGCCAGCCCCGTCCGGGAGGGACAGGGGGACGAGCAGTACTTC
TRBV28,TRBJ1-1,NA,11,NA,CASRSGSEAFF,TGTGCCAGCAGGAGTGGGTCTGAAGCTTTCTTT
TRBV11-1,TRBJ1-1,once,14,TRBD1,CASSRGQGAPEAFF,TGTGCCAGCAGCAGGGGACAGGGGGCCCCTGAAGCTTTCTTT
TRBV27,TRBJ1-2,NA,16,TRBD1,CASRGTVGAPNYGYTF,TGTGCCAGCAGAGGGACAGTCGGAGCGCCTAACTATGGCTACACCTTC
TRBV6-5,TRBJ2-1,NA,13,TRBD2,CASSYQLSGKQFF,TGTGCCAGCAGTTACCAACTTAGCGGGAAGCAGTTCTTC
TRBV19,TRBJ2-3,NA,16,TRBD2,CASSQSWLAGTDTQYF,TGTGCCAGTAGTCAGAGCTGGCTAGCGGGCACAGATACGCAGTATTTT
TRBV9,TRBJ1-2,NA,14,TRBD1,CASSVETGWYGYTF,TGTGCCAGCAGCGTAGAGACAGGGTGGTATGGCTACACCTTC
TRBV4-2,TRBJ2-7,once,19,TRBD2,CASSQERASGRFSSYEQYF,TGTGCCAGCAGCCAAGAAAGGGCTAGCGGGAGGTTTAGCTCCTACGAGCAGTACTTC
TRBV7-9,TRBJ1-1,once,16,NA,CASSSPELNQNTEAFF,TGTGCCAGCAGCTCCCCCGAATTAAATCAGAACACTGAAGCTTTCTTT
TRBV7-9,TRBJ1-2,NA,14,TRBD1,CASSFPGQGAGYTF,TGTGCCAGCAGCTTTCCGGGACAGGGTGCTGGCTACACCTTC
TRBV4-2,TRBJ1-1,NA,14,NA,CASSQAPGGTEAFF,TGTGCCAGCAGCCAGGCCCCGGGAGGCACTGAAGCTTTCTTT
TRBV30,TRBJ1-5,NA,12,NA,CAWSVSGQPQHF,TGTGCCTGGAGTGTCTCCGGGCAGCCCCAGCATTTT
TRBV6-5,TRBJ2-7,once,15,TRBD1,CASSYSRQGDYEQYF,TGTGCCAGCAGTTACTCCCGCCAGGGGGACTACGAGCAGTACTTC
TRBV25-1,TRBJ1-2,NA,13,TRBD1,CASSPLGTEGYTF,TGTGCCAGCAGTCCTCTCGGGACAGAAGGCTACACCTTC
TRBV5-1,TRBJ1-5,NA,16,TRBD1,CASSLDGTDINQPQHF,TGCGCCAGCAGCTTGGACGGGACAGATATCAATCAGCCCCAGCATTTT
TRBV2,TRBJ2-4,few,18,TRBD2,CASSVGTSGFVAKNIQYF,TGTGCCAGCAGTGTTGGGACTAGCGGTTTTGTAGCCAAAAACATTCAGTACTTC
TRBV3-1/TRBV3-2,TRBJ1-6,once,14,NA,CASSPTWDNSPLHF,TGTGCCAGCAGCCCGACATGGGATAATTCACCCCTCCACTTT
TRBV25-1,TRBJ2-1,NA,13,NA,CASSRVGRNEQFF,TGTGCCAGCAGTCGGGTGGGGAGGAATGAGCAGTTCTTC
TRBV3-1/TRBV3-2,TRBJ2-2,few,16,NA,CASSQVTVTTRGELFF,TGTGCCAGCAGCCAAGTTACGGTCACCACCCGCGGGGAGCTGTTTTTT
TRBV7-8,TRBJ2-1,few,13,TRBD1,CASSLDRGNEQFF,TGTGCCAGCAGCTTGGACAGGGGCAATGAGCAGTTCTTC
TRBV18,TRBJ1-5,NA,14,NA,CASSTRQVNQPQHF,TGTGCCAGCTCGACCCGACAGGTCAATCAGCCCCAGCATTTT
TRBV3-1/TRBV3-2,TRBJ1-6,NA,15,NA,CASSLNPVINSPLHF,TGTGCCAGCAGCCTGAACCCGGTGATTAATTCACCCCTCCACTTT
TRBV5-1,TRBJ2-2,NA,13,NA,CASSLYSTGELFF,TGCGCCAGCAGCTTGTATAGCACCGGGGAGCTGTTTTTT